A selection of T cell receptor beta chains follows, all from one sample in a study of a mutant IDH1 vaccine in newly diagnosed glioma. TCRdb's copy holds only in-frame clones and misses some; the assay was immunoSEQ multiplex PCR. Among roughly 120,000 clones listed, roughly 90% were seen once. Their antigens are not known. Source: PBMCs, taken from a glioma patient whose treatment included an IDH1 peptide vaccine. Receptor source: a woman between 50 and 59 years old with glioma. Each CDR3 is given with its conserved first and last residue. D genes are given only for firm matches. Some rows mark clone size as missing; the rest say once, few, many or name a class of expanded clone.

CDR3 DNA: TGTGCCAGCAGCCCCTTAGCGGGTTACCTCAATGAGCAGTTCTTC
CDR3 protein: CASSPLAGYLNEQFF
V gene: TRBV7-9
J gene: TRBJ2-1
clone size: -
D gene: TRBD2

CDR3 DNA: TGTGCCAGCAGCCCACAGGGGGCAGTGACCTATAGCCTCCAGTTCTTC
CDR3 protein: CASSPQGAVTYSLQFF
V gene: TRBV9
J gene: TRBJ2-1
clone size: -
D gene: TRBD1

CDR3 DNA: TGTGCCAGCAGTGAAGGGCCTAGTTTGTTTTTT
CDR3 protein: CASSEGPSLFF
V gene: TRBV2
J gene: TRBJ1-4
clone size: few
D gene: -

CDR3 DNA: TGTGCCAGCAACCCCGGGGGGGGTGGCTACGAGCAGTACTTC
CDR3 protein: CASNPGGGGYEQYF
V gene: TRBV6-5
J gene: TRBJ2-7
clone size: -
D gene: TRBD2

CDR3 DNA: TGTGCCAGCAGTTATTCGGTGAACACCGGGGAGCTGTTTTTT
CDR3 protein: CASSYSVNTGELFF
V gene: TRBV6-6
J gene: TRBJ2-2
clone size: -
D gene: -

CDR3 DNA: TGCAGCGGGACCGGTTGGGGGACAGGGGACAACGAGCAGTACTTC
CDR3 protein: CSGTGWGTGDNEQYF
V gene: TRBV29-1
J gene: TRBJ2-7
clone size: -
D gene: TRBD1

CDR3 DNA: TGTGCCAGCAGCGTAGGTAGTTATCGGGAGCAGTACTTC
CDR3 protein: CASSVGSYREQYF
V gene: TRBV9
J gene: TRBJ2-7
clone size: -
D gene: -

CDR3 DNA: TGCAGCGTTAGCCCATCGGGGGAGCAGTACTTC
CDR3 protein: CSVSPSGEQYF
V gene: TRBV29-1
J gene: TRBJ2-7
clone size: -
D gene: -

CDR3 DNA: TGCAGTGCTGGAAGTGGAAACACCATATATTTT
CDR3 protein: CSAGSGNTIYF
V gene: TRBV20-1
J gene: TRBJ1-3
clone size: -
D gene: -

CDR3 DNA: TGTGCCAGCAGCTCCCGGGCGGGCTATGGCTACACCTTC
CDR3 protein: CASSSRAGYGYTF
V gene: TRBV27
J gene: TRBJ1-2
clone size: -
D gene: -

CDR3 DNA: TGCGCCAGCAGCTTACTAGCGGGAGGAGGCGAGCAGTACTTC
CDR3 protein: CASSLLAGGGEQYF
V gene: TRBV5-1
J gene: TRBJ2-7
clone size: -
D gene: TRBD2

CDR3 DNA: TGTGCCAGCAGGGTTGGTGGGGGGACTGAAGCTTTCTTT
CDR3 protein: CASRVGGGTEAFF
V gene: TRBV6-5
J gene: TRBJ1-1
clone size: -
D gene: -

CDR3 DNA: TGTGCCAGCAGTGTAGCGGGAGCGAGTGTGGAGCTGTTTTTT
CDR3 protein: CASSVAGASVELFF
V gene: TRBV6-5
J gene: TRBJ2-2
clone size: -
D gene: TRBD2

CDR3 DNA: TGTGCCACCTGGAGAACTGAAGCTTTCTTT
CDR3 protein: CATWRTEAFF
V gene: TRBV7-9
J gene: TRBJ1-1
clone size: -
D gene: -

CDR3 DNA: TGTGCCAGCAACCGACTAGCGGGAGTCTCAGATACGCAGTATTTT
CDR3 protein: CASNRLAGVSDTQYF
V gene: TRBV5-4
J gene: TRBJ2-3
clone size: -
D gene: TRBD2

CDR3 DNA: TGCGCCAGCAGCCTCGACGTGGCCAAAAACATTCAGTACTTC
CDR3 protein: CASSLDVAKNIQYF
V gene: TRBV5-1
J gene: TRBJ2-4
clone size: -
D gene: -

CDR3 DNA: TGCGCCAGCAGTCACCAGTCACAGGCCCACACTGAAGCTTTCTTT
CDR3 protein: CASSHQSQAHTEAFF
V gene: TRBV5-1
J gene: TRBJ1-1
clone size: -
D gene: -

CDR3 DNA: TGCGCCAGCAGCTTGCGGGGCTCTGGAAACACCATATATTTT
CDR3 protein: CASSLRGSGNTIYF
V gene: TRBV5-1
J gene: TRBJ1-3
clone size: -
D gene: -

CDR3 DNA: TGCGCCAGCAGCCAAGTGGCAGGGGATGGCTACACCTTC
CDR3 protein: CASSQVAGDGYTF
V gene: TRBV4-1
J gene: TRBJ1-2
clone size: -
D gene: -

CDR3 DNA: TGTGCCAGTAGTATGTCTAGCGGGAGGGTTTTTGGTGAGCAGTTCTTC
CDR3 protein: CASSMSSGRVFGEQFF
V gene: TRBV19
J gene: TRBJ2-1
clone size: -
D gene: TRBD2